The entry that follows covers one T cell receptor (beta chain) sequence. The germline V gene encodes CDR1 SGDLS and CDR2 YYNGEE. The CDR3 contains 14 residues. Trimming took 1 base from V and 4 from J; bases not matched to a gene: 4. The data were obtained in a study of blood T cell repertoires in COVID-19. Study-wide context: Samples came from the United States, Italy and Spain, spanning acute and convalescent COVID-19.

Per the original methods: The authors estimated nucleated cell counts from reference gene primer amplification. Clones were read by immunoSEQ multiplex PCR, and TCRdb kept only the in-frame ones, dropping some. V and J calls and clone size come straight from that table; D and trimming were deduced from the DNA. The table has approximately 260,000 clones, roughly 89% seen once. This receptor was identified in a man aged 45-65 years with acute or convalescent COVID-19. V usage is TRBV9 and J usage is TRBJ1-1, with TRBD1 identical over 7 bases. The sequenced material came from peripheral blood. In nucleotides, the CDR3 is TGTGCCAGCAGCGTAACAGGGGTGGCCACTGAAGCTTTCTTT. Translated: CASSVTGVATEAFF.